This T cell receptor beta chain was captured by sequencing in a study of shared clonotypes between healthy human individuals. In the naive CD8 group, cells lacked CD45RO and were positively selected for CCR7, so terminally differentiated effector memory CD45RA+ cells were left out. Replicate PCRs from sorted subsets contained around 200 ng DNA, which is around 30,000 T cell genomes. Some clones are missing from TCRdb's copy, which holds only in-frame ones; the method was immunoSEQ multiplex PCR. The data contain hundreds of thousands of clones, 95% of them singletons. The CDR3 spans 13 residues. V was shortened by 1 base and J by 1 base, with 4 bases between the two germline ends. CDR1 and CDR2 from the germline V gene are MNHEY and SMNVEV (reference sequence).

The J gene is TRBJ2-5, the V gene TRBV27; no reliable D call. The clonotype originates from a woman in her 30s in good health. The material sequenced was naive CD8+ T cells sorted from blood. In nucleotides, the CDR3 is TGTGCCAGCAGTTTATTTTCCCAAGAGACCCAGTACTTC. This translates into CASSLFSQETQYF.